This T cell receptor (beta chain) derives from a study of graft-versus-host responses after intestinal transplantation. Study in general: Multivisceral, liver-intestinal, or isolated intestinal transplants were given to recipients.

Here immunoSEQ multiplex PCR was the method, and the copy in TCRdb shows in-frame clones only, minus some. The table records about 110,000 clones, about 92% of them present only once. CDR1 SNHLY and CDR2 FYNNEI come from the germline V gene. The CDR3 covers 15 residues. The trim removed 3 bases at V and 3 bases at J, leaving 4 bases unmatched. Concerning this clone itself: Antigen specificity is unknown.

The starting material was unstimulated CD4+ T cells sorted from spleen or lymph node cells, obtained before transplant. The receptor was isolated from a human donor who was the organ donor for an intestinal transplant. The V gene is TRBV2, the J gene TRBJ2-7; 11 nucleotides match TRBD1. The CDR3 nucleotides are TGTGCCAGCAGTGAGAGGACAGGGGGCAACTACGAGCAGTACTTC. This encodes CASSERTGGNYEQYF.